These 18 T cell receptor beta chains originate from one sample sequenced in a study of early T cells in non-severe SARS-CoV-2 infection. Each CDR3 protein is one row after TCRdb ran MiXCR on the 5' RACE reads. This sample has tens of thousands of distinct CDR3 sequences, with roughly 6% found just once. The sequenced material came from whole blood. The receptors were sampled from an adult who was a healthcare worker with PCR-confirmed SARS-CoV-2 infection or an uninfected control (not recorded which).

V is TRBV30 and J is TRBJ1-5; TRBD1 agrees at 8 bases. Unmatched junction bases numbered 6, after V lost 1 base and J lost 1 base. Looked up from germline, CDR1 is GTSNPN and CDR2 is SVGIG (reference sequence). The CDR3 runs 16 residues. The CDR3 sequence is CAWSGAGGLSNQPQHF. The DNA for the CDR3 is TGTGCCTGGAGTGGAGCAGGGGGCTTGAGCAATCAGCCCCAGCATTTT.

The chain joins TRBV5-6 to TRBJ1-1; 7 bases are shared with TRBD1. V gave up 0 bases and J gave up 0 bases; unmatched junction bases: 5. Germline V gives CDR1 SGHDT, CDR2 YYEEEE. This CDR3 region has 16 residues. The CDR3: CASSLEQGGLNTEAFF. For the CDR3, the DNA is TGTGCCAGCAGCTTGGAGCAGGGGGGTCTGAACACTGAAGCTTTCTTT.

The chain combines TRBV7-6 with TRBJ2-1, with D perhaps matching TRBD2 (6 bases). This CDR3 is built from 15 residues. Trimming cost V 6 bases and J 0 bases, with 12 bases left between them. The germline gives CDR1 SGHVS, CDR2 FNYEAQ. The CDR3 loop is CASRPAGTSYNEQFF. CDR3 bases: TGTGCCAGCAGGCCGGCGGGGACCTCCTACAATGAGCAGTTCTTC.

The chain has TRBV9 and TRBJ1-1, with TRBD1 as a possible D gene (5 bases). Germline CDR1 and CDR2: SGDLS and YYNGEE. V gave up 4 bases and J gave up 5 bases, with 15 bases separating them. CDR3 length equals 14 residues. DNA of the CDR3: TGTGCCAGCAGCACCAGAGGGGCCTCAACTGAAGCTTTCTTT. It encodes CASSTRGASTEAFF.

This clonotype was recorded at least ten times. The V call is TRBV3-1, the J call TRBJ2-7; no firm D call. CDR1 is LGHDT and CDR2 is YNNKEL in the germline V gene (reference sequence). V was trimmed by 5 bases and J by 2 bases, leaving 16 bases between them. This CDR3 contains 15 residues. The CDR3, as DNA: TGTGCCAGCAGCAAGTATATGAACCGGGCCTACGAGCAGTACTTC. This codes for CASSKYMNRAYEQYF.

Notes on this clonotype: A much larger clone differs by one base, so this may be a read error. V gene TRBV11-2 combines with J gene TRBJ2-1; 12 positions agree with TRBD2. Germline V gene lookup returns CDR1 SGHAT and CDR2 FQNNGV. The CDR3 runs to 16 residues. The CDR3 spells CANSLATSGRYNEQFF. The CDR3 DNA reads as TGTGCCAACAGCTTAGCAACTAGCGGGAGGTACAATGAGCAGTTCTTC.

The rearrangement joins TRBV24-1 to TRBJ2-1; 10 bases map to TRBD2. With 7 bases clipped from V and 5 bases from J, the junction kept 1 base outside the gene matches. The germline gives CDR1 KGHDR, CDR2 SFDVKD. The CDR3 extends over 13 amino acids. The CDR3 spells CATRAGGDNEQFF. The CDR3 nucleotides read TGTGCCACCAGAGCGGGAGGGGACAATGAGCAGTTCTTC.

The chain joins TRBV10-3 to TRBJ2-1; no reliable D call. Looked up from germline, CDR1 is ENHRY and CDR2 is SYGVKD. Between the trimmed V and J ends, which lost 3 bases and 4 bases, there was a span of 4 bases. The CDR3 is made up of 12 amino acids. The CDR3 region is CAISEGYNEQFF. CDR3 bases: TGTGCCATCAGTGAAGGGTACAATGAGCAGTTCTTC.

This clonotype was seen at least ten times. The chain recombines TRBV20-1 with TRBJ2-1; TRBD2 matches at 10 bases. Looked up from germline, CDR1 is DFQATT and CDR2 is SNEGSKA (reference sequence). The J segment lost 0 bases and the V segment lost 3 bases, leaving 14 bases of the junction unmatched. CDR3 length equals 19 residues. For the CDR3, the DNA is TGCAGTGCTAGTAGGAGCTTAGCGGGAGGCCCCAGCTCCTACAATGAGCAGTTCTTC. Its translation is CSASRSLAGGPSSYNEQFF.

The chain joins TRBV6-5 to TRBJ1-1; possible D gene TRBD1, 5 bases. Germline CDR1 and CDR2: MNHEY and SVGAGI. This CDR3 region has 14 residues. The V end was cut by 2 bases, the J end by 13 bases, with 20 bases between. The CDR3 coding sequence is TGTGCCAGCAGTTACACCGGGGGGGGACTGAAGCTTTTCTTT. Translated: CASSYTGGGLKLFF.

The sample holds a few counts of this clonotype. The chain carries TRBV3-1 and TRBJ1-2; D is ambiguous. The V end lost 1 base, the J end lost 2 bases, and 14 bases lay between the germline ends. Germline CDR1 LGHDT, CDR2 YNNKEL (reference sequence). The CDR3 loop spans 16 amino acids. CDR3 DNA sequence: TGTGCCAGCAGCCAAGGTCCGGTAGTAATCAACTATGGCTACACCTTC. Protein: CASSQGPVVINYGYTF.

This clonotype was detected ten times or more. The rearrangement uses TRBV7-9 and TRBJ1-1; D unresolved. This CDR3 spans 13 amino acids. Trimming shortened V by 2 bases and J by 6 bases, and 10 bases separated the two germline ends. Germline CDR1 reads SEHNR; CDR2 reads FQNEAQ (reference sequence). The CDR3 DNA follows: TGTGCCAGCAGCTTAATTCATGGCGCTGAAGCTTTCTTT. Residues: CASSLIHGAEAFF. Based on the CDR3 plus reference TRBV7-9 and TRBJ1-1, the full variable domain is DTGVSQNPRHKITKRGQNVTFRCDPISEHNRLYWYRQTLGQGPEFLTYFQNEAQLEKSRLLSDRFSAERPKGSFSTLEIQRTEQGDSAMYLCASSLIHGAEAFFGQGTRLTVV.

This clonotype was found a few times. CDR3 loop: CASFTSPRSSYNEQFF. The CDR3 DNA follows: TGTGCCAGCTTTACTAGCCCCCGGAGCTCCTACAATGAGCAGTTCTTC. The chain is built from TRBV18 and TRBJ2-1, with D possibly TRBD2 on 6 matching bases. Trimming stripped 7 bases from V and 0 bases from J, with 16 bases between. Per germline, CDR1 KGHSH and CDR2 LQKENI. The CDR3 covers 16 residues.

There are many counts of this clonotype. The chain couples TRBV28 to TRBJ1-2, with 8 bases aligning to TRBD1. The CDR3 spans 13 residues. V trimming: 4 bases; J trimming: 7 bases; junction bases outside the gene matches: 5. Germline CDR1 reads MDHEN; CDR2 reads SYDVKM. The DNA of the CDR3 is TGTGCCAGCAGTTCCAGGGGGCGATCTGGCTACACCTTC. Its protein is CASSSRGRSGYTF.

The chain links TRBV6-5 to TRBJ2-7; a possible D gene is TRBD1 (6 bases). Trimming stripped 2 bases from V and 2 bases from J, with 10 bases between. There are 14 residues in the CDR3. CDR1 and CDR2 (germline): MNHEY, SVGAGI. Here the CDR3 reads CASSYRTEAYEQYF. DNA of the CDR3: TGTGCCAGCAGTTACCGGACAGAGGCCTACGAGCAGTACTTC.

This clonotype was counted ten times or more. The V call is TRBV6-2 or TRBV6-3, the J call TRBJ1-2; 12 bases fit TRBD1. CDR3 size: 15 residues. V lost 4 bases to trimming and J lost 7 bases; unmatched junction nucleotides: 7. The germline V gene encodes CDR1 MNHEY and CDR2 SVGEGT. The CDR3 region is CASSSTGTGGFGYTF. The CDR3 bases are TGTGCCAGCAGTTCCACCGGGACAGGGGGCTTTGGCTACACCTTC.

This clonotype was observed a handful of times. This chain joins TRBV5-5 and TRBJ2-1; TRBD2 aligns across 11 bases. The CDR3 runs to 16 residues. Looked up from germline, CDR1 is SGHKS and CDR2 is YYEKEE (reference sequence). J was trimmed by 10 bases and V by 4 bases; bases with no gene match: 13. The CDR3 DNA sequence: TGTGCCAGCAGCCCACCCACTAGCGGGAGTTTTCGGGAGCAGTTCTTC. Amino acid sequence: CASSPPTSGSFREQFF.

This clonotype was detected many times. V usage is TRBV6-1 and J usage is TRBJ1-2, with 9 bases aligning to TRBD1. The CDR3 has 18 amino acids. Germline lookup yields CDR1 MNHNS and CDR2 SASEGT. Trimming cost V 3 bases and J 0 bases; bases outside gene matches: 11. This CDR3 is CASSDLQGAALANYGYTF. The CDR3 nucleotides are TGTGCCAGCAGTGACTTACAGGGGGCCGCGCTAGCTAACTATGGCTACACCTTC.